The rows below give T cell receptor beta chains drawn from one sample of a study of a mutant IDH1 vaccine in newly diagnosed glioma. Their cognate antigens are unknown. Clones were read by immunoSEQ multiplex PCR, and TCRdb kept only the in-frame ones, dropping some. The top ten clones hold approximately 2% of a sample with around 57,000 clones, 75% to 90% of them seen once. The sample was PBMCs, taken from a glioma patient whose treatment included an IDH1 peptide vaccine. The receptors derive from a man in his forties with glioma. Both conserved end residues are part of each CDR3. Fields, in order: clone size, V gene, J gene, D gene, CDR3 protein, CDR3 DNA. The D gene is left open where the match is weak. Only some rows state a clone size, as once, few, many or a class for expanded clones.

few	TRBV7-8	TRBJ2-3	-	CASSPSRGGTDTQYF	TGTGCCAGCAGCCCAAGCCGCGGGGGCACAGATACGCAGTATTTT
-	TRBV23-1	TRBJ2-3	TRBD2	CASSQTGLAGDTDTQYF	TGCGCCAGCAGTCAAACAGGACTAGCGGGGGACACAGATACGCAGTATTTT
-	TRBV6-1	TRBJ2-1	-	CASSEGGGSYNEQFF	TGTGCCAGCAGTGAGGGGGGAGGCTCCTACAATGAGCAGTTCTTC
-	TRBV14	TRBJ2-7	TRBD2	CASSPLAGGSWYEQYF	TGTGCCAGCAGCCCCTTAGCGGGAGGGTCTTGGTACGAGCAGTACTTC
-	TRBV18	TRBJ2-3	-	CASSPRASSTDTQYF	TGTGCCAGCTCGCCAAGGGCCTCTAGCACAGATACGCAGTATTTT
-	TRBV28	TRBJ1-5	-	CASSFHTRNQPQHF	TGTGCCAGCAGTTTTCACACACGCAATCAGCCCCAGCATTTT
few	TRBV11-2	TRBJ1-2	TRBD1	CASSLGAGGGVEGYTF	TGTGCCAGCAGCTTAGGTGCAGGGGGAGGTGTGGAGGGCTACACCTTC
-	TRBV29-1	TRBJ1-4	TRBD1	CSVGQGHNEKLFF	TGCAGCGTTGGACAGGGCCATAATGAAAAACTGTTTTTT
-	TRBV19	TRBJ1-1	-	CASSITVIAEAFF	TGTGCCAGTAGTATCACGGTGATCGCTGAAGCTTTCTTT
-	TRBV6-6	TRBJ2-3	-	CASSWRGQVDTQYF	TGTGCCAGCAGTTGGAGGGGGCAGGTAGATACGCAGTATTTT
-	TRBV5-1	TRBJ1-1	-	CASSLVGGAGTEAFF	TGCGCCAGCAGCTTGGTAGGGGGGGCAGGAACTGAAGCTTTCTTT
-	TRBV5-1	TRBJ2-2	-	CASSTTAANTGELFF	TGCGCCAGCAGCACGACAGCTGCGAACACCGGGGAGCTGTTTTTT
-	TRBV19	TRBJ1-5	-	CASSVGVGGNQPQHF	TGTGCCAGTAGTGTAGGGGTAGGGGGCAATCAGCCCCAGCATTTT
-	TRBV18	TRBJ2-3	TRBD2	CASSLGTSGYTQYF	TGTGCCAGCTCACTCGGGACTAGCGGCTATACGCAGTATTTT
-	TRBV4-3	TRBJ2-5	TRBD1	CASSQQTGEMETQYF	TGCGCCAGCAGCCAACAGACAGGGGAGATGGAGACCCAGTACTTC
-	TRBV28	TRBJ2-6	-	CASSFWAGDSGANVLTF	TGTGCCAGCAGTTTCTGGGCAGGAGACTCTGGGGCCAACGTCCTGACTTTC
-	TRBV6-5	TRBJ2-5	-	CASSYRGLQAQYF	TGTGCCAGCAGTTACCGCGGACTCCAGGCCCAGTACTTC
-	TRBV27	TRBJ2-1	TRBD2	CASSLFGHEPGTRDPYNEQFF	TGTGCCAGCAGTTTATTCGGACACGAGCCCGGGACTAGGGACCCCTACAATGAGCAGTTCTTC
-	TRBV19	TRBJ2-1	TRBD2	CASRLGGSSYNEQFF	TGTGCCAGTAGGCTCGGGGGGAGCTCCTACAATGAGCAGTTCTTC
-	TRBV5-1	TRBJ2-3	TRBD2	CASSAGVLAGATDTQYF	TGCGCCAGCAGCGCGGGGGTACTAGCGGGAGCAACAGATACGCAGTATTTT
-	TRBV11-3	TRBJ1-2	-	CASSSKTGAGTF	TGTGCCAGCAGCTCGAAAACAGGAGCTGGCACCTTC
-	TRBV7-9	TRBJ1-3	TRBD1	CASTRGQPSGNTIYF	TGTGCCAGCACCCGGGGACAGCCCTCTGGAAACACCATATATTTT